The 6 T cell receptor beta chains given below trace back to one sample, sequenced in a study of blood T cell repertoires in COVID-19. TCRdb keeps only in-frame clones here, not all; method: immunoSEQ multiplex PCR. The sample lists under 80,000 clones; more than 85% were seen once. Sequenced sample: peripheral blood. These receptors were taken from a man between 70 and 80 years old with active or convalescent COVID-19.

This clone came up a few times. The genes are TRBV5-4 and TRBJ1-1; D gene ambiguous. V was clipped by 1 base and J by 1 base, with 5 bases between them. Germline CDR1 reads SGHNT; CDR2 reads YYREEE (reference sequence). The CDR3 is made up of 13 amino acids. DNA of the CDR3: TGTGCCAGCAGCTTGAAACAGAACACTGAAGCTTTCTTT. Its protein is CASSLKQNTEAFF.

This CDR3 reads CATSRVFGEETQYF. Written as DNA, the CDR3 is TGTGCCACCAGCAGAGTTTTCGGGGAAGAGACCCAGTACTTC. The chain combines TRBV15 with TRBJ2-5; D is perhaps TRBD2 (5 bases). Germline V gene sequence: CDR1 LNHNV, CDR2 YYDKDF (reference sequence). The CDR3 is 14 amino acids. Trimming pared 1 base from V and 3 bases from J, leaving 9 bases between.

The count of this clone is one. This chain connects TRBV6-2 or TRBV6-3 to TRBJ1-1; the match to TRBD1 covers 7 bases. The J segment lost 5 bases and the V segment lost 6 bases, leaving 6 bases of the junction unmatched. This CDR3 has 13 residues. Germline assignment: CDR1 MNHEY and CDR2 SVGEGT. This CDR3 is CASSRRGLTEAFF. The CDR3 bases are TGTGCCAGCAGCAGGAGGGGGCTAACTGAAGCTTTCTTT.

The rearrangement uses TRBV9 and TRBJ2-5, with D possibly matching TRBD2 (6 bases). The CDR3 is 15 residues long. Germline V gives CDR1 SGDLS, CDR2 YYNGEE. V dropped 0 bases and J dropped 4 bases, with 13 bases sitting between them. The CDR3 is CASSVVGGGPETQYF. The DNA for the CDR3 is TGTGCCAGCAGCGTAGTTGGGGGAGGCCCAGAGACCCAGTACTTC. The whole variable domain, filled in from reference TRBV9 and TRBJ2-5, reads DSGVTQTPKHLITATGQRVTLRCSPRSGDLSVYWYQQSLDQGLQFLIQYYNGEERAKGNILERFSAQQFPDLHSELNLSSLELGDSALYFCASSVVGGGPETQYFGPGTRLLVL.

The V call is TRBV15, the J call TRBJ2-3; tentative D call: TRBD2 (5 bases). In germline, CDR1 is LNHNV, CDR2 YYDKDF (reference sequence). Trimming pared 5 bases from V and 3 bases from J, leaving 15 bases between. The CDR3 sequence is 15 residues long. The CDR3 coding sequence is TGTGCCACCAGCCAGGACTCTTCGGGGACAGATACGCAGTATTTT. It is translated as CATSQDSSGTDTQYF.

The CDR3 here is CASSEVTGLGSPLHF. The CDR3 DNA follows: TGTGCCAGCAGTGAAGTAACCGGCCTAGGTTCACCCCTCCACTTT. This chain links TRBV2 with TRBJ1-6; D unresolved. The CDR3 extends over 15 amino acids. Per the germline V gene, CDR1 is SNHLY and CDR2 is FYNNEI. Trimming took off 1 base at V and 9 bases at J, with 13 bases between the two ends.